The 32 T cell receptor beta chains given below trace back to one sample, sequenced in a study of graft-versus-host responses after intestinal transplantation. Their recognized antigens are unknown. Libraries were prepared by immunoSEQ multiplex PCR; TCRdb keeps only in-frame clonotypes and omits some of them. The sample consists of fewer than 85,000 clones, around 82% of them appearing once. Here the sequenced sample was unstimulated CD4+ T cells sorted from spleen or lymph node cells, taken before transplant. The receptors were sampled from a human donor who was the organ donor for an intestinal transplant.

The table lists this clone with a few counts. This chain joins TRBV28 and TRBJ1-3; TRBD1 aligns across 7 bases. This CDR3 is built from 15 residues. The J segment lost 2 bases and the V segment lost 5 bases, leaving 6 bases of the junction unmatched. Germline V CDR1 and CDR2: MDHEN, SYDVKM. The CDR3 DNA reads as TGTGCCAGCAGTGTCCTACAGGGGACTGGAAACACCATATATTTT. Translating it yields CASSVLQGTGNTIYF.

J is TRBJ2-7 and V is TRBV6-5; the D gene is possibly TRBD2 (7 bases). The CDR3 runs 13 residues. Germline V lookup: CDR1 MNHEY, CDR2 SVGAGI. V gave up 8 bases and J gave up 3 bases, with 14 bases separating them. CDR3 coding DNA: TGTGCCAGCCAATCCGGGGGGCTCTACGAGCAGTACGTC. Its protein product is CASQSGGLYEQYV.

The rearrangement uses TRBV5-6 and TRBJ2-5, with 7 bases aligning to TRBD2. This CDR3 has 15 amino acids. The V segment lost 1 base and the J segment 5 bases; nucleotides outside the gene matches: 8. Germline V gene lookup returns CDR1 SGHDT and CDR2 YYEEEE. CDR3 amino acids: CASSLIRAGRETQYF. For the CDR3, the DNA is TGTGCCAGCAGCTTGATTCGAGCGGGGAGGGAGACCCAGTACTTC.

CDR3 loop: CASSQAGTPNTEAFF. CDR3 nucleotide sequence: TGTGCCAGCAGCCAAGCCGGGACACCGAACACTGAAGCTTTCTTT. V and J are TRBV28 and TRBJ1-1, with D possibly being TRBD1 (6 bases). Trimming took 6 bases from V and 1 from J, leaving 15 bases between them. Germline CDR1 reads MDHEN; CDR2 reads SYDVKM. CDR3 length equals 15 residues.

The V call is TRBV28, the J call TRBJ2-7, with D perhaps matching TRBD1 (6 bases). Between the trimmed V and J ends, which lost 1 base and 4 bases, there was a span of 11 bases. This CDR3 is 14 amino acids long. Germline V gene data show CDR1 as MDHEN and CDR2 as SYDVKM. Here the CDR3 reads CASSLLGAGYEQYV. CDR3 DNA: TGTGCCAGCAGTTTATTGGGGGCAGGGTACGAGCAGTACGTC.

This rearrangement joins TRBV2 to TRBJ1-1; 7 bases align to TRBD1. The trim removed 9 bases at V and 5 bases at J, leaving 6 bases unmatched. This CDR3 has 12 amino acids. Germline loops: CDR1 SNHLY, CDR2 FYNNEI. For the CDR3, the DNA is TGTGCCAGTATCAGGGGGAGAACTGAAGCTTTCTTT. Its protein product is CASIRGRTEAFF. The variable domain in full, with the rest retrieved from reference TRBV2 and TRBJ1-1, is EPEVTQTPSHQVTQMGQEVILRCVPISNHLYFYWYRQILGQKVEFLVSFYNNEISEKSEIFDDQFSVERPDGSNFTLKIRSTKLEDSAMYFCASIRGRTEAFFGQGTRLTVV.

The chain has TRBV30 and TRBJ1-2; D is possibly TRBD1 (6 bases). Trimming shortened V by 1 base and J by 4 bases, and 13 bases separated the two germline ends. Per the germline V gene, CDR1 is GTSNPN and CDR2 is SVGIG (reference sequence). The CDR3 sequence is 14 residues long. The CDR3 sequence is CAWSALRGFYGYTF. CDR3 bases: TGTGCCTGGAGTGCCCTGAGGGGGTTCTATGGCTACACCTTC.

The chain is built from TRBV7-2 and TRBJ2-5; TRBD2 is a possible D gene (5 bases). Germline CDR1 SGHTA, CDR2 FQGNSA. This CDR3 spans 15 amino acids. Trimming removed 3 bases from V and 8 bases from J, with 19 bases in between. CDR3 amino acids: CASSLLASTSRTQYF. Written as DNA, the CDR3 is TGTGCCAGCAGCTTGCTCGCTAGCACGAGCAGAACCCAGTACTTC. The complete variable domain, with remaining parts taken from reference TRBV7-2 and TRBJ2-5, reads GAGVSQSPSNKVTEKGKDVELRCDPISGHTALYWYRQSLGQGLEFLIYFQGNSAPDKSGLPSDRFSAERTGGSVSTLTIQRTQQEDSAVYLCASSLLASTSRTQYFGPGTRLLVL.

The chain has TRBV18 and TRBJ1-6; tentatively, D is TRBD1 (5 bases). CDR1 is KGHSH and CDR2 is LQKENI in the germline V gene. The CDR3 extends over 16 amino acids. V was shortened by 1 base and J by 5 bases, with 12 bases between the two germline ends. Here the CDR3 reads CASSPLTAPNNSPLHF. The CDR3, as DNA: TGTGCCAGCTCACCACTGACAGCACCTAATAATTCACCCCTCCACTTT.

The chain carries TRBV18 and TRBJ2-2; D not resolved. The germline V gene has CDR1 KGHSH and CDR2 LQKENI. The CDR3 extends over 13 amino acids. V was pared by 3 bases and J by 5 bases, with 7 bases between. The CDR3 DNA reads TGTGCCAGCTCACCTTCGCAGACCGGGGAGCTGTTTTTT. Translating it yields CASSPSQTGELFF.

The CDR3: CASSGVRNSYEQYV. In DNA, the CDR3 is TGTGCCAGCAGTGGTGTCCGGAACAGCTACGAGCAGTACGTC. The chain is built from TRBV6-1 and TRBJ2-7; D remains ambiguous. With 4 bases removed from V and 3 bases from J, the gap between germline ends came to 13 bases. The length of the CDR3 is 14 residues. Germline V gene lookup returns CDR1 MNHNS and CDR2 SASEGT.

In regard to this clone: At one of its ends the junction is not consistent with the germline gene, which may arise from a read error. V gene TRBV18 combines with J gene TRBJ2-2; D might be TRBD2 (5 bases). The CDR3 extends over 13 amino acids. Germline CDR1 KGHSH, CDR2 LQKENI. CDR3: CASSPQAIGELLF. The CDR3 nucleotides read TGTGCCAGCTCACCACAGGCCATCGGGGAGCTGCTTTTT.

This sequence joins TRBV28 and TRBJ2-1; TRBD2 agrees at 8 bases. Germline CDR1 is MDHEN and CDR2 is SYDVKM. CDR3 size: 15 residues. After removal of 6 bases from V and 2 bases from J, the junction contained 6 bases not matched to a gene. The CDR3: CASSLLAAAYNEQFF. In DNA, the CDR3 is TGTGCCAGCAGCCTACTAGCGGCCGCCTACAATGAGCAGTTCTTC.

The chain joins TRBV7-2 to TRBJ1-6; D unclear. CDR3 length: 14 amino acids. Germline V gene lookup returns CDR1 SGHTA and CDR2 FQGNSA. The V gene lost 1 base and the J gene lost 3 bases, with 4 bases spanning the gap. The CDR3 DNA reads TGTGCCAGCAGCTTAGGACACTATAATTCACCCCTCCACTTT. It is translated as CASSLGHYNSPLHF.

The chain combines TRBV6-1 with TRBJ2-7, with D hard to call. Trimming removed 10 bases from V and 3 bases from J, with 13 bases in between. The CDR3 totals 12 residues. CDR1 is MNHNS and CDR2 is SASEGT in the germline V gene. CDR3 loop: CATANTDYEQYV. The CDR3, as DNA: TGTGCCACCGCGAACACCGACTACGAGCAGTACGTC.

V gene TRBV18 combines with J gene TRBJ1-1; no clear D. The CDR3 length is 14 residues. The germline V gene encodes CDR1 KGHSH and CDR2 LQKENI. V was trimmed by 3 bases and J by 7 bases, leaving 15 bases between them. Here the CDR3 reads CASSPREGASEAFF. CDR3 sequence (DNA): TGTGCCAGCTCACCCCGGGAGGGAGCGAGTGAAGCTTTCTTT.

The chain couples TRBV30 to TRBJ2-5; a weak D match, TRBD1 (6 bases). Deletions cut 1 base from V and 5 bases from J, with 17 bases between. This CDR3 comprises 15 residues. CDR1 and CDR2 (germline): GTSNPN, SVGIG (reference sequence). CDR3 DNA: TGTGCCTGGAGTGGGGGTTTTGGGGGCGGGGAGACCCAGTACTTC. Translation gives CAWSGGFGGGETQYF.

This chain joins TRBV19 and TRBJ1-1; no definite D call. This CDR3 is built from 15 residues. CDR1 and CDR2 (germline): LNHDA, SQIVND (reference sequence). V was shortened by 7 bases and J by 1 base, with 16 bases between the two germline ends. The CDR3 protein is CASKSLVRGNTEAFF. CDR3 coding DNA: TGTGCCAGTAAGTCGTTGGTCCGGGGGAACACTGAAGCTTTCTTT. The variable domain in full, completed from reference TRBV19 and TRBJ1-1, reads DGGITQSPKYLFRKEGQNVTLSCEQNLNHDAMYWYRQDPGQGLRLIYYSQIVNDFQKGDIAEGYSVSREKKESFPLTVTSAQKNPTAFYLCASKSLVRGNTEAFFGQGTRLTVV.

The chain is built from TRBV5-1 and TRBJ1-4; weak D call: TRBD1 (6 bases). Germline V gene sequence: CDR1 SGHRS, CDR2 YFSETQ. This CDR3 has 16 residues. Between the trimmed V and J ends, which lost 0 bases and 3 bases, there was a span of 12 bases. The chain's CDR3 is CASSLAPAGANEKLFF. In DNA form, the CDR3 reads TGCGCCAGCAGCTTGGCCCCGGCAGGGGCTAATGAAAAACTGTTTTTT.

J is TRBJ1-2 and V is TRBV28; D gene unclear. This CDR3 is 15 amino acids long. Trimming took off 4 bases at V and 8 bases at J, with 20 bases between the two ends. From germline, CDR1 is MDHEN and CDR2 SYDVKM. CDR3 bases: TGTGCCAGCAGTTCTCTTGGGTTCACCGGGAGGGGCTACACCTTC. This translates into CASSSLGFTGRGYTF.

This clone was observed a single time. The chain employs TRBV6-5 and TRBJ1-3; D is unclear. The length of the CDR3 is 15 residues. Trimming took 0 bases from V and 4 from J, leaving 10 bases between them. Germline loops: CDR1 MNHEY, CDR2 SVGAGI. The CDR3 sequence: CASSYSGRRGNTIYF. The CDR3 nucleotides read TGTGCCAGCAGTTACTCGGGGAGAAGAGGAAACACCATATATTTT.

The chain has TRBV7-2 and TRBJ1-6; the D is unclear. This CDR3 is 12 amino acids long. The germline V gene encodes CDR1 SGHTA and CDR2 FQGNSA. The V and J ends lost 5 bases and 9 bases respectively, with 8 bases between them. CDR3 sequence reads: CASSPVGSPLHF. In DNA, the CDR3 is TGTGCCAGCAGCCCCGTCGGTTCACCCCTCCACTTT.

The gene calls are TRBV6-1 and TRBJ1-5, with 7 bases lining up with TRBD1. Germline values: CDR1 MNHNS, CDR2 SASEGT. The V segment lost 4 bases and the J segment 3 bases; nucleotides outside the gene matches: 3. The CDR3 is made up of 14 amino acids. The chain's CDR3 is CASSGGQSNQPQHF. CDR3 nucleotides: TGTGCCAGCAGTGGGGGACAGTCCAATCAGCCCCAGCATTTT.

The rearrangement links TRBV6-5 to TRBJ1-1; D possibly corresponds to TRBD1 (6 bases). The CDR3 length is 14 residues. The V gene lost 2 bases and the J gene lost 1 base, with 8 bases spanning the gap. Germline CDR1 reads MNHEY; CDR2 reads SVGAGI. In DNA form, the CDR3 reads TGTGCCAGCAGTTACGGGGGACAGAACACTGAAGCTTTCTTT. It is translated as CASSYGGQNTEAFF.

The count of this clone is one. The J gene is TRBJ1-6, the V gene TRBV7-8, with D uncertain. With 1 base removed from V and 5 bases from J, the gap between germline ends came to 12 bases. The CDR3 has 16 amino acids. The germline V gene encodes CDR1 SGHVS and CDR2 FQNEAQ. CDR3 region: CASSLVARADNSPLHF. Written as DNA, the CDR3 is TGTGCCAGCAGCTTAGTTGCGAGGGCTGATAATTCACCCCTCCACTTT.

The chain's CDR3 is CSAMLGSGYTF. The CDR3 region has the DNA TGCAGTGCTATGTTAGGGAGCGGCTACACCTTC. The V gene is TRBV20-1, the J gene TRBJ1-2; D gene uncertain. CDR1 is DFQATT, CDR2 SNEGSKA, per germline (reference sequence). Trimming shortened V by 4 bases and J by 8 bases, and 11 bases separated the two germline ends. The CDR3 covers 11 residues.

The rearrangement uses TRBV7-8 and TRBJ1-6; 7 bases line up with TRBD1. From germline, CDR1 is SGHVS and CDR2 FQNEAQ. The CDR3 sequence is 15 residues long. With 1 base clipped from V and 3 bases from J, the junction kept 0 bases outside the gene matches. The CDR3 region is CASSLGDSYNSPLHF. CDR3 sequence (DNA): TGTGCCAGCAGCTTAGGGGACAGCTATAATTCACCCCTCCACTTT.

The CDR3 nucleotides read TGCGCCAGCACACCATCACCTAGCGGGGGGCAGGGTGAGACCCAGTACTTC. This translates into CASTPSPSGGQGETQYF. This rearrangement joins TRBV5-1 to TRBJ2-5; 11 bases map to TRBD2. Germline assignment: CDR1 SGHRS and CDR2 YFSETQ. The CDR3 covers 17 residues. Trimming took 6 bases from V and 5 from J; bases not matched to a gene: 15.

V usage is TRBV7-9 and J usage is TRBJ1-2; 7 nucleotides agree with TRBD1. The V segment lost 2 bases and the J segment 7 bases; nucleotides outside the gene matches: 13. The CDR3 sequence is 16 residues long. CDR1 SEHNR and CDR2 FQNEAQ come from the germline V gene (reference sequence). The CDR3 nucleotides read TGTGCCAGCAGCTTAAGAGGTTTACAGGGGCAAGTTGGCTACACCTTC. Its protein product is CASSLRGLQGQVGYTF.

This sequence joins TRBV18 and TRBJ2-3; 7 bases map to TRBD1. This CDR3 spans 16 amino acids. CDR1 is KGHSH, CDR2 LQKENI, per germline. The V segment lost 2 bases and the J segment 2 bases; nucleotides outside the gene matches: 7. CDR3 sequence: CASSPGRTGATDTQYF. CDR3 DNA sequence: TGTGCCAGCTCACCAGGAAGGACAGGCGCCACAGATACGCAGTATTTT.

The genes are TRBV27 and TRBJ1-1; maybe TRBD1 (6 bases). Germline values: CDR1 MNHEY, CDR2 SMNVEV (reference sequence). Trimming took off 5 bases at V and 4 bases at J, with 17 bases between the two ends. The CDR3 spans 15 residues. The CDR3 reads CASSMYRGAFTEAFF. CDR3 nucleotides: TGTGCCAGCAGTATGTATCGGGGGGCATTCACTGAAGCTTTCTTT.

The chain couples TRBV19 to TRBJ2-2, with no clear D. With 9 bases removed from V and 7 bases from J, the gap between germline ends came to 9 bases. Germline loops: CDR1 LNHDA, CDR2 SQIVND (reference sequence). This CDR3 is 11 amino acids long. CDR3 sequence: CASSESGELFF. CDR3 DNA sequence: TGTGCCAGCAGCGAGAGCGGGGAGCTGTTTTTT.